The sample holds one count of the clone carrying this T cell receptor beta chain. The antigen is not known. The CDR3 is made up of 16 amino acids. Germline values: CDR1 MNHNS, CDR2 SASEGT. The V end lost 2 bases, the J end lost 0 bases, and 11 bases lay between the germline ends. The sample originates from a study of vaccination effects on CD4 cells after COVID-19. Whole-study findings and limits: There were few convalescent patients in the study and no early post-infection timepoints. Nearly all vaccine-induced clones in healthy recipients recognized only SARS-CoV-2.

Viral peptide pool expansion of antigen-specific CD4+ T cells preceded sequencing in the ViraFEST assay. Isolation of CD4+ T cells took place after 10 days of culture. Cultures of roughly 2 million PBMC per well contained about 10 IU/ml IL-2 plus 10 ug/ml peptides. A half-volume exchange with IL-2 medium occurred on days 3 and 7. TCRdb's table, derived via immunoSEQ multiplex PCR, lists solely in-frame clones and lacks some. The sample consists of tens of thousands of clones, around 70% of them appearing once. This clonotype was sampled from a human donor who received a COVID-19 vaccine. The chain employs TRBV6-1 and TRBJ1-3; D is ambiguous. The input for sequencing was CD4+ T cells from PBMCs cultured with HCoV-229E spike peptides, taken before COVID-19 vaccination. CDR3 DNA: TGTGCCAGCAGTGAACACACGTCCGGCTCTGGAAACACCATATATTTT. Protein: CASSEHTSGSGNTIYF.